This T cell receptor beta chain stems from a study of blood T cell repertoires in COVID-19. Profiled with immunoSEQ multiplex PCR; TCRdb holds only in-frame clones, not every one. The repertoire holds under 350,000 clones, about 85% seen once, with 3.5% to 4% in the top ten. The CDR3 covers 14 residues. Germline assignment: CDR1 SQVTM and CDR2 ANQGSEA. V shed 5 bases and J 3 bases; nucleotides not matched to a gene: 4. The clonotype comes from a man aged 18 to 29 with active or convalescent COVID-19. Sample: peripheral blood. The chain is built from TRBV29-1 and TRBJ2-1; 10 bases match TRBD2. CDR3 sequence (DNA): TGCAGCGTTTCACTAGCGGGGATCTACAATGAGCAGTTCTTC. It encodes CSVSLAGIYNEQFF.